This T cell receptor (beta chain) was obtained from a study of shared clonotypes between healthy human individuals. Study-level points and caveats: Clonotypes which were not shared had lower generation probabilities than clonotypes that all four donors shared. Naive subsets usually exceeded memory subsets in estimated richness.

TCRdb's table, derived via immunoSEQ multiplex PCR, lists solely in-frame clones and lacks some. The table has about 2 million clones, approximately 94% seen once; the top ten hold roughly 1%. This CDR3 spans 12 amino acids. Trimming removed 2 bases at V and 5 bases at J, with 7 bases between. The V gene's germline CDR1 is SGHDT and CDR2 YYEEEE. Naive CD8 cells comprised CD45RO-negative, CCR7-positively selected cells, excluding terminally differentiated effector memory CD45RA+ cells. Regarding this clone: Its antigen is unidentified.

Sequences were obtained from naive CD8+ T cells sorted from blood. This clonotype originated in a man in his late teens or twenties in good health. V and J are TRBV5-6 and TRBJ2-5, with D unclear. The CDR3 sequence is CASSFLDETQYF. In DNA form, the CDR3 reads TGTGCCAGCAGCTTCTTGGATGAGACCCAGTACTTC.